The clone carrying this T cell receptor beta chain occurred a few times. This CDR3 comprises 12 residues. The ends were cut back, 6 bases at V and 4 bases at J, with 9 bases in the middle. Germline CDR1 and CDR2: LNHDA and SQIVND (reference sequence). This sample is drawn from a study of T cell changes during pregnancy in multiple sclerosis. Assay used: immunoSEQ multiplex PCR; TCRdb lists only in-frame clones, some missing. Among about 100,000 clones listed, 94% were seen once. The chain links TRBV19 to TRBJ1-1; possibly TRBD1 for D (6 bases). Sequencing was performed on peripheral blood, taken before pregnancy. The source of this sequence is a female donor with multiple sclerosis, enrolled in a pregnancy study. The CDR3 coding sequence is TGTGCCAGTAGAACAGGGATCACTGAAGCTTTCTTT. Residues: CASRTGITEAFF.